This T cell receptor beta chain is from a study of shared clonotypes between healthy human individuals. Whole-study context: Contributing individuals were a couple of females and a few males aged 18 to 49. Per-donor plates numbered three CD4 naive, three CD4 memory, two CD8 naive and one CD8 memory.

The data were produced by immunoSEQ multiplex PCR, yet TCRdb's version contains in-frame clones alone and is incomplete. The sample records about 1 million clones, approximately 68% being singletons. This CDR3 contains 14 residues. From germline, CDR1 is KGHSH and CDR2 LQKENI. Trimming removed 2 bases from V and 4 bases from J, with 9 bases in between. Subsets obtained from CD4+ cells comprised CD45RA+ naive and CD45RA-negative memory cells. The sample was memory CD4+ T cells sorted from blood. Subset reported: CD45RA-negative fraction. The receptor was isolated from a man aged 18 to 30 in good health. The chain joins TRBV18 to TRBJ1-5; D gene uncertain. The CDR3 region is CASSPFAANQPQHF. As DNA, the CDR3 is TGTGCCAGCTCACCATTCGCAGCTAATCAGCCCCAGCATTTT.